The source of this T cell receptor beta chain is a study of beta chain features in type 1 diabetes. The wider study: Taken together, all samples contributed 107,917,701 examined sorted cells.

Note on this clone: Its antigen is unknown.

The authors reverse transcribed all of the isolated RNA, so sequencing captured expressed TCRB transcripts. Here immunoSEQ multiplex PCR was the method, and the copy in TCRdb shows in-frame clones only, minus some. This table has about 620,000 clones, around a sixth appearing once. The CDR3 loop spans 14 amino acids. V was cut by 0 bases and J by 4 bases, with 7 bases left in between. Germline V gene lookup returns CDR1 SGDLS and CDR2 YYNGEE. CD4+ cells of the naive, central memory, regulatory and stem cell-like memory types were sorted via CD45RO/CCR7/CD25/CD127/CD95/CD27. Study observations and caveats: Healthy donors had naive, central memory and Treg TCRB repertoires that appeared less similar than those seen among patients.

This rearrangement joins TRBV9 to TRBJ2-2; the D is unclear. What was sequenced was naive CD4+ T cells from blood. The receptor was derived from a man between 18 and 29 years old in good health. CDR3 residues: CASSVVLGTGELFF. The DNA for the CDR3 is TGTGCCAGCAGCGTAGTTTTGGGCACCGGGGAGCTGTTTTTT.